These T cell receptor beta chains were read from a single sample in a study of T-cell memory formation after mild COVID-19. TCRdb processed the 5' RACE reads anew with MiXCR; each CDR3 protein has one entry. The table lists roughly 500,000 distinct CDR3 sequences, around 21% of them singletons. Sequenced: PBMCs or a T cell subset sorted from them (not recorded which). These receptors came from an adult woman who had mild COVID-19 (a few samples of this study predate the infection). Cell type and time point are not known. Each CDR3 is given without its conserved first and last residue. Clone size, where shown, is once, few, many, or a class for clones that have expanded.

J gene | V gene | clone size | CDR3 protein
TRBJ2-7 | TRBV24-1 | many | ATSDPGTGSYEQY
TRBJ1-1 | TRBV7-2 | . | ASSLRQGRTEAF
TRBJ2-5 | TRBV29-1 | . | SAFPGLAGVRETQY
TRBJ2-3 | TRBV7-2 | few | ASSLGPGAGSDTQY
TRBJ1-1 | TRBV12-3/TRBV12-4 | few | ASRPLRRGTEAF
TRBJ1-2 | TRBV12-3/TRBV12-4 | . | ASSPTPYGYT
TRBJ1-1 | TRBV27 | . | ASSLTPDRAGTEAF
TRBJ1-5 | TRBV6-4 | . | ASSEQGDSNQPQH
TRBJ2-5 | TRBV9 | . | ASSVWGQGETQY
TRBJ1-2 | TRBV9 | . | ASSVGGFPMGRELLDYT
TRBJ1-1 | TRBV20-1 | few | SASGDTEAF
TRBJ2-1 | TRBV18 | once | ASSPKGNEQF
TRBJ2-2 | TRBV3-1 | . | ASSQDTTNTGELF
TRBJ2-1 | TRBV6-2/TRBV6-3 | . | ASSLPAGDEQF
TRBJ1-4 | TRBV4-3 | few | ASSQDKGFRYEKLF
TRBJ1-1 | TRBV9 | . | ASSVVSDNEAF
TRBJ2-2 | TRBV13 | . | ASSLRGGLTGELF
TRBJ2-3 | TRBV2 | . | ASSEAGVFSTDTQY
TRBJ2-3 | TRBV7-3 | few | ASSAQGTSADTQY
TRBJ2-1 | TRBV12-3/TRBV12-4 | few | ASSLGPKGEQF
TRBJ2-1 | TRBV24-1 | few | ATSDLGLQF
TRBJ2-1 | TRBV9 | . | ASSAPSVGEQF
TRBJ2-7 | TRBV15 | . | ATSQESGSSYEQY
TRBJ2-7 | TRBV7-8 | few | ASSLEGQGLPQQY
TRBJ1-5 | TRBV6-6 | . | ASSSSGNSNQPQH
TRBJ2-1 | TRBV4-2 | . | ASSRGGPNEQF
TRBJ1-1 | TRBV6-1 | . | ASSDEVIQGFWTEAF
TRBJ2-3 | TRBV9 | few | ASSVDPRGYTDTQY
TRBJ2-1 | TRBV7-9 | . | AISGDNGNEQF
TRBJ2-3 | TRBV5-4 | . | ASSLGTSGSAAQY
TRBJ2-2 | TRBV12-3/TRBV12-4 | . | ASIKTANTGELF
TRBJ2-7 | TRBV28 | . | ASSVRYEQY
TRBJ2-1 | TRBV7-9 | . | ASSLGTGSVYNEQF
TRBJ1-1 | TRBV19 | . | ASRGAEAF
TRBJ1-1 | TRBV21-1 | . | ASSKSVGGTEAF
TRBJ2-1 | TRBV29-1 | . | SVEDPRTTNEQF
TRBJ2-2 | TRBV5-1 | many | ASSRDRPNTGELF
TRBJ2-5 | TRBV5-6 | few | ASSLGGPGDQETQY
TRBJ2-2 | TRBV7-2 | . | ASQGYTGELF
TRBJ2-5 | TRBV7-3 | . | ASSLRVGSQETQY
TRBJ2-1 | TRBV5-6 | . | ASSLALAGVYEQF
TRBJ2-7 | TRBV7-2 | . | ASSPHTSYEQY
TRBJ2-7 | TRBV29-1 | . | SVEGLRNEQY
TRBJ2-1 | TRBV11-2 | few | ASSFGGALGPDEQF
TRBJ1-1 | TRBV5-6 | . | ASSRDNYNTEAF
TRBJ2-7 | TRBV28 | . | ASSLTENSYEQY
TRBJ1-5 | TRBV6-2/TRBV6-3 | many | ASRVFGGRASNQPQH
TRBJ1-2 | TRBV9 | few | ASSQGQLGYT
TRBJ2-7 | TRBV24-1 | many | ATSEQGYEQY
TRBJ2-7 | TRBV27 | few | ATAPGHPYEQY
TRBJ1-5 | TRBV30 | . | AWSVQGSNQPQH
TRBJ2-3 | TRBV7-9 | . | ASSSGTSELTDTQY
TRBJ1-3 | TRBV4-1 | few | ASSQPTGQGSGNTIY
TRBJ2-1 | TRBV5-1 | . | ASSLGGSLNEQF
TRBJ2-1 | TRBV15 | many | ATSRAEDQFRSYNEQF
TRBJ2-3 | TRBV10-2 | many | ASRSGGISTDTQY
TRBJ2-1 | TRBV5-1 | many | ASRSGTSGISSYNEQF
TRBJ1-2 | TRBV14 | few | ASSQGGGNYGYT
TRBJ1-1 | TRBV12-3/TRBV12-4 | . | ASRPGQGVSGEAF
TRBJ1-2 | TRBV7-6 | few | ASSLAKTGTAGYT